The 24 T cell receptor beta chains reported below all come from one sample, sequenced in a study of T-cell reconstitution after alpha-beta-depleted transplantation in children. Unique molecular identifiers were incorporated during preparation of the TCRbeta library. TCRdb used MiXCR to reprocess the PCR reads, holding one entry per CDR3 protein. The sample shows roughly 350,000 distinct CDR3 sequences, 9% to 12% of them seen only once. The sample here was PBMCs from the stem cell graft donor, taken from the stem cell graft. The receptors shown here come from a human donor who donated a stem cell graft to a child with acute lymphoblastic leukemia.

In this sample, this clonotype turned up a few times. The rearrangement links TRBV15 to TRBJ2-3; no reliable D call. V dropped 5 bases and J dropped 2 bases, with 17 bases sitting between them. There are 16 residues in the CDR3. Germline CDR1 is LNHNV and CDR2 is YYDKDF (reference sequence). In DNA, the CDR3 is TGTGCCACCAGCGGGCGCAGGCTGCGCGACACAGATACGCAGTATTTT. It encodes CATSGRRLRDTDTQYF.

The chain links TRBV9 to TRBJ1-4; D is ambiguous. Per germline, CDR1 SGDLS and CDR2 YYNGEE. CDR3 size: 15 residues. V dropped 3 bases and J dropped 0 bases, with 9 bases sitting between them. The CDR3 protein is CASSAGGTTNEKLFF. The CDR3 region has the DNA TGTGCCAGCAGCGCCGGAGGGACAACTAATGAAAAACTGTTTTTT.

This clonotype was observed a few times. The V and J genes are TRBV2 and TRBJ2-3, with unresolved D. Per germline, CDR1 SNHLY and CDR2 FYNNEI. Trimming took off 7 bases at V and 0 bases at J, with 11 bases between the two ends. The CDR3 is 14 residues long. CDR3: CASISASSTDTQYF. DNA of the CDR3: TGTGCCAGCATCAGTGCTTCTAGCACAGATACGCAGTATTTT.

At least ten counts were recorded for this clonotype. This chain joins TRBV7-9 and TRBJ2-1, with TRBD2 identical over 9 bases. Germline V gives CDR1 SEHNR, CDR2 FQNEAQ (reference sequence). Losses at the gene ends were 1 base for V and 7 bases for J; bases not matched to a gene: 8. The CDR3 covers 16 residues. The CDR3 region has the DNA TGTGCCAGCAGCTTAGAGGCGGGAGGGCCCTCGAATGAGCAGTTCTTC. The encoded protein is CASSLEAGGPSNEQFF.

This clonotype was observed many times. The J gene is TRBJ1-5, the V gene TRBV6-5, with a tentative D call TRBD1 (5 bases). V lost 0 bases and J 3 bases, leaving 12 bases between the germline ends. The CDR3 totals 16 residues. Germline values: CDR1 MNHEY, CDR2 SVGAGI. CDR3 amino acids: CASSYSDRQFNQPQHF. The CDR3, as DNA: TGTGCCAGCAGTTACTCCGATCGACAGTTCAATCAGCCCCAGCATTTT.

This rearrangement joins TRBV7-9 to TRBJ2-7, with TRBD1 matching 9 bases. V dropped 9 bases and J dropped 3; count of bases not matched to a gene: 9. The CDR3 loop spans 14 amino acids. Germline assignment: CDR1 SEHNR and CDR2 FQNEAQ (reference sequence). CDR3: CASTYRDRDYEQYF. The CDR3 DNA reads as TGTGCCAGTACATACCGGGACAGGGACTACGAGCAGTACTTC.

The V gene is TRBV12-3 or TRBV12-4, the J gene TRBJ2-6; D not resolved. This CDR3 is built from 19 residues. The germline V and J ends were trimmed by 1 base and 0 bases, with 16 bases remaining between them. DNA of the CDR3: TGTGCCAGCAGTTTAGAGGCAGGCCCTTTTCACTCTGGGGCCAACGTCCTGACTTTC. Protein: CASSLEAGPFHSGANVLTF.

This clonotype was observed a few times. The gene calls are TRBV7-2 and TRBJ2-7; TRBD2 aligns across 15 bases. The CDR3 sequence is 17 residues long. The germline V gene has CDR1 SGHTA and CDR2 FQGNSA. The V segment lost 4 bases and the J segment 3 bases; nucleotides outside the gene matches: 7. This chain's CDR3 is CASSYGLAGGGGYEQYF. The CDR3 DNA sequence: TGTGCCAGCAGCTACGGACTAGCGGGAGGGGGGGGCTACGAGCAGTACTTC.

In this sample, this clonotype turned up a few times. The genes are TRBV5-1 and TRBJ2-3; 7 bases line up with TRBD1. CDR1 is SGHRS, CDR2 YFSETQ, per germline. The junction had 9 bases not matched to a gene; V was cut back by 4 bases and J by 4 bases. The CDR3 length is 15 residues. DNA for the CDR3: TGCGCCAGCAGCCCTGGCGACAGGGATCCAGATACGCAGTATTTT. It specifies CASSPGDRDPDTQYF.

The genes are TRBV27 and TRBJ2-7; TRBD1 agrees at 11 bases. V shed 6 bases and J 6 bases; nucleotides not matched to a gene: 4. The germline gives CDR1 MNHEY, CDR2 SMNVEV (reference sequence). This CDR3 is 13 amino acids long. CDR3 sequence (DNA): TGTGCCAGCAGGCCCGGGACAGGGGGCGAGCAGTACTTC. Translating it yields CASRPGTGGEQYF.

The genes are TRBV6-1 and TRBJ2-4, with unresolved D. CDR3 size: 15 residues. The V gene lost 6 bases and the J gene lost 5 bases, with 17 bases spanning the gap. The germline gives CDR1 MNHNS, CDR2 SASEGT. Here the CDR3 DNA reads TGTGCCAGCAGCGACACGGGCAGACAAGAAAACATTCAGTACTTC. This encodes CASSDTGRQENIQYF.

The chain recombines TRBV10-3 with TRBJ1-1; D is unresolved. Germline assignment: CDR1 ENHRY and CDR2 SYGVKD. The CDR3 covers 16 residues. V lost 5 bases and J 1 base, leaving 17 bases between the germline ends. The DNA of the CDR3 is TGTGCCATCAGTAGCTTCATCCTACGTAAGAACACTGAAGCTTTCTTT. It yields the protein CAISSFILRKNTEAFF.

This clonotype was recorded at least ten times. The chain is built from TRBV20-1 and TRBJ2-1, with 10 bases that match TRBD2. The CDR3 spans 15 residues. Germline trimming cut 0 bases from V and 10 bases from J; bases unmatched to any gene: 9. CDR1 and CDR2 from the germline V gene are DFQATT and SNEGSKA (reference sequence). The CDR3 nucleotides are TGCAGTGCTAGAGATGGGCTAGCGGGAGTTTGGGAGCAGTTCTTC. It codes for CSARDGLAGVWEQFF.

The chain has TRBV7-6 and TRBJ2-3; 8 bases line up with TRBD2. Germline V gene data show CDR1 as SGHVS and CDR2 as FNYEAQ. The CDR3 runs 18 residues. V was pared by 3 bases and J by 2 bases, with 13 bases of the junction left unmatched. CDR3 in DNA: TGTGCCAGCAGCTTCGGCCCACTGAGCGGGAGAACCACAGATACGCAGTATTTT. Its translation: CASSFGPLSGRTTDTQYF.

CDR3 sequence (DNA): TGTGCCAGCAGTTTATGGGGGGCCGCTGGAAACACCATATATTTT. As protein: CASSLWGAAGNTIYF. The gene calls are TRBV12-3 or TRBV12-4 and TRBJ1-3; D is possibly TRBD1 (6 bases). V was cut by 2 bases and J by 2 bases, with 10 bases left in between. CDR3 length: 15 residues.

CDR3 coding DNA: TGTGCCAGCAGCTTAGGCGACAGGGGATTAAGGGATACGCAGTATTTT. This translates into CASSLGDRGLRDTQYF. The chain combines TRBV7-9 with TRBJ2-3; 8 bases are shared with TRBD1. The length of the CDR3 is 16 residues. The V gene end was trimmed by 1 base and the J gene end by 6 bases; junction bases not matched to a gene: 9. Germline V gene lookup returns CDR1 SEHNR and CDR2 FQNEAQ (reference sequence).

The rearrangement links TRBV15 to TRBJ1-2; tentatively, D is TRBD1 (5 bases). Trimming pared 0 bases from V and 4 bases from J, leaving 12 bases between. Germline assignment: CDR1 LNHNV and CDR2 YYDKDF (reference sequence). CDR3 length equals 15 residues. CDR3 in DNA: TGTGCCACCAGCAGAGAGGGGGATACCCTCTATGGCTACACCTTC. This gives the protein CATSREGDTLYGYTF.

V is TRBV3-1 and J is TRBJ2-2; no reliable D call. From germline, CDR1 is LGHDT and CDR2 YNNKEL (reference sequence). CDR3 length: 16 amino acids. The V end was cut by 4 bases, the J end by 6 bases, with 18 bases between. CDR3 region: CASSRQSPYSPGELFF. For the CDR3, the DNA is TGTGCCAGCAGCCGACAATCCCCATATTCGCCCGGGGAGCTGTTTTTT.

CDR3 protein: CASSQVTRGTGFSGQFF. The CDR3 DNA reads as TGCGCCAGCAGCCAAGTCACAAGGGGGACAGGGTTTTCTGGGCAGTTCTTC. The V gene is TRBV4-1, the J gene TRBJ2-1; 9 bases agree with TRBD1. The CDR3 runs 17 residues. The trim removed 1 base at V and 12 bases at J, leaving 16 bases unmatched. Germline V CDR1 and CDR2: MGHRA, YSYEKL.

The rearrangement joins TRBV19 to TRBJ2-3; D gene ambiguous. Trimming removed 5 bases at V and 3 bases at J, with 18 bases between. This CDR3 spans 16 amino acids. CDR1 is LNHDA, CDR2 SQIVND, per germline (reference sequence). This CDR3 reads CASSSRLGIGTDTQYF. The CDR3 nucleotides read TGTGCCAGTAGTTCTCGACTGGGAATAGGGACAGATACGCAGTATTTT.

This clonotype was detected many times. The genes are TRBV19 and TRBJ1-1; 7 bases line up with TRBD1. The CDR3 has 12 amino acids. With V trimmed by 9 bases and J by 8 bases, 9 bases remained unmatched. Per the germline V gene, CDR1 is LNHDA and CDR2 is SQIVND (reference sequence). CDR3 protein: CASEGAPAEAFF. The CDR3 nucleotides are TGTGCCAGCGAGGGGGCCCCAGCGGAAGCTTTCTTT.

Only a few counts were recorded for this clonotype. V usage is TRBV5-1 and J usage is TRBJ2-6, with a possible D match to TRBD2 (5 bases). This CDR3 is 16 amino acids long. V was pared by 4 bases and J by 4 bases, with 15 bases between. CDR1 SGHRS and CDR2 YFSETQ come from the germline V gene. CDR3 in amino acids: CASSHGRGSGANVLTF. In DNA, the CDR3 is TGCGCCAGCAGCCACGGCCGGGGATCCGGGGCCAACGTCCTGACTTTC.

This clonotype was seen more than once but under ten times. The chain uses TRBV18 and TRBJ1-5, with a weak D call TRBD1 (5 bases). V was shortened by 1 base and J by 1 base, with 8 bases between the two germline ends. The CDR3 sequence is 15 residues long. Germline-derived CDR1 and CDR2 are KGHSH and LQKENI. The CDR3 DNA is TGTGCCAGCTCACCACTTGGGGGAAGCAATCAGCCCCAGCATTTT. This sequence encodes CASSPLGGSNQPQHF.

This clonotype was observed at least ten times. The chain links TRBV24-1 to TRBJ1-4; TRBD1 matches 7 bases. This CDR3 comprises 15 residues. Germline V lookup: CDR1 KGHDR, CDR2 SFDVKD. Losses at the gene ends were 3 bases for V and 3 bases for J; bases not matched to a gene: 3. The chain's CDR3 is CATSDAQGPNEKLFF. For the CDR3, the DNA is TGTGCCACCAGTGATGCACAGGGGCCTAATGAAAAACTGTTTTTT.